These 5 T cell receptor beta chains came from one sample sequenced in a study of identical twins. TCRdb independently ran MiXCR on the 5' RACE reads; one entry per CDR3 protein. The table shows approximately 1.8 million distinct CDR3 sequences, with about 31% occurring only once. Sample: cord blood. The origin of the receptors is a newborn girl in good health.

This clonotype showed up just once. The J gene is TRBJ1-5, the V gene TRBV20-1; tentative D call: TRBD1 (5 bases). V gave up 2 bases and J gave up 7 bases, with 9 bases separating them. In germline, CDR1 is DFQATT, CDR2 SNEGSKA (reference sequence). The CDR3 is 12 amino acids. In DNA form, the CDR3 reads TGCAGTGCTAGACGGGGCAGCCAGCCCCAGCATTTT. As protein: CSARRGSQPQHF.

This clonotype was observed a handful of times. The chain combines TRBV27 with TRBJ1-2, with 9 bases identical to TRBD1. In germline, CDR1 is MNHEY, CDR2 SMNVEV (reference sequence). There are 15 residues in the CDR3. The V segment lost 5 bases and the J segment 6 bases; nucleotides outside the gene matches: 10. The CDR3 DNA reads TGTGCCAGCAGTCAAACAGGGGGCGCGGATCATGGCTACACCTTC. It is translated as CASSQTGGADHGYTF.

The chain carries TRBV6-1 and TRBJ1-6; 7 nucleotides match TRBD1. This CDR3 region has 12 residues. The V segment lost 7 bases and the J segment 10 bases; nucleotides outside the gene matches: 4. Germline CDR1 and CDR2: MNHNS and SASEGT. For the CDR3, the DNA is TGTGCCAGCACGTACAGGGGATCACCCCTCCACTTT. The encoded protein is CASTYRGSPLHF.

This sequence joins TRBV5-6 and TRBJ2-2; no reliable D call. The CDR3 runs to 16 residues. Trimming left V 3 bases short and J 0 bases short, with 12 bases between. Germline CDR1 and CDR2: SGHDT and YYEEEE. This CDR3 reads CASSWGPGPNTGELFF. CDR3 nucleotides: TGTGCCAGCAGCTGGGGTCCAGGCCCGAACACCGGGGAGCTGTTTTTT.

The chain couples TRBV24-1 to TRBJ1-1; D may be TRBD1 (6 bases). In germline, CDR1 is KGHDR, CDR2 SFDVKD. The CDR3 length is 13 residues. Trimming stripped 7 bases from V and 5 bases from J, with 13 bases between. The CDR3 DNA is TGTGCCACCAGGGAGGGGGTAGGGACTGAAGCTTTCTTT. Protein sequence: CATREGVGTEAFF.